These T cell receptor beta chains were read from a single sample in a study of early T cells in non-severe SARS-CoV-2 infection. TCRdb redid the calling of the 5' RACE reads with MiXCR, one entry per CDR3 protein. The profile shows 29,000 or so distinct CDR3 sequences, roughly 9.7% of them singletons. Material for sequencing was whole blood. Receptors originate from an adult who was a healthcare worker with PCR-confirmed SARS-CoV-2 infection or an uninfected control (not recorded which). Each CDR3 is given with its conserved first and last residue. D genes are given only for firm matches. The size of a clone is reported for some rows only, either as once, few or many, or as a class for expanded clones.

j_gene: TRBJ1-2
d_gene: TRBD1
v_gene: TRBV7-2
abundance: many
CDR3nt: TGTGCCAGCAGCCAGGGGACAGCGAACTATGGCTACACCTTC
CDR3aa: CASSQGTANYGYTF

j_gene: TRBJ2-1
d_gene: TRBD2
v_gene: TRBV18
abundance: many
CDR3nt: TGTGCCAGCTCACCAGTTGGAGCGGGGGCCTACAATGAGCAGTTCTTC
CDR3aa: CASSPVGAGAYNEQFF

j_gene: TRBJ2-5
d_gene: NA
v_gene: TRBV6-2/TRBV6-3
abundance: many
CDR3nt: TGTGCCAGCAGTTCCGGAAGGGGAGCTGGAGAGACCCAGTACTTC
CDR3aa: CASSSGRGAGETQYF

j_gene: TRBJ2-2
d_gene: TRBD1
v_gene: TRBV7-6
abundance: many
CDR3nt: TGTGCCAGCAGCGAACAGGGGGGACCCCTTTTCACCGGGGAGCTGTTTTTT
CDR3aa: CASSEQGGPLFTGELFF

j_gene: TRBJ2-1
d_gene: NA
v_gene: TRBV20-1
abundance: many
CDR3nt: TGCAGTGCTAGTAACGCCTACAATGAGCAGTTCTTC
CDR3aa: CSASNAYNEQFF

j_gene: TRBJ1-4
d_gene: NA
v_gene: TRBV27
abundance: few
CDR3nt: TGTGCCAGCAGTCTGACCCCCGGACGGAGTGAAAAACTGTTTTTT
CDR3aa: CASSLTPGRSEKLFF

j_gene: TRBJ2-2
d_gene: NA
v_gene: TRBV20-1
abundance: many
CDR3nt: TGCAGTGCTAGAGACACGGTCACCGGGGAGCTGTTTTTT
CDR3aa: CSARDTVTGELFF

j_gene: TRBJ2-7
d_gene: NA
v_gene: TRBV3-1
abundance: many
CDR3nt: TGTGCCAGCAGCCAAGATTTGACAGAGAAGTACGAGCAGTACTTC
CDR3aa: CASSQDLTEKYEQYF

j_gene: TRBJ2-3
d_gene: NA
v_gene: TRBV7-9
abundance: many
CDR3nt: TGTGCCAGCAGAGCCAGGGTCGATACGCAGTATTTT
CDR3aa: CASRARVDTQYF

j_gene: TRBJ2-1
d_gene: NA
v_gene: TRBV7-3
abundance: many
CDR3nt: TGTGCCAGCAGCTTAACTCTACAGGGTCGGCAGTTCTTC
CDR3aa: CASSLTLQGRQFF

j_gene: TRBJ2-1
d_gene: TRBD1
v_gene: TRBV18
abundance: NA
CDR3nt: TGTGCCAGCTCACCAGGACAGGACAATGAGCAGTTCTTC
CDR3aa: CASSPGQDNEQFF

j_gene: TRBJ1-5
d_gene: TRBD1
v_gene: TRBV6-6
abundance: many
CDR3nt: TGTGCCAGCAGTGTACAGGGGGCCGATCTCCAGCCCCAGCATTTT
CDR3aa: CASSVQGADLQPQHF

j_gene: TRBJ2-1
d_gene: NA
v_gene: TRBV6-4
abundance: NA
CDR3nt: TGTGCCAGCAGTGGTCAGGGCGGTGAGCAGTTCTTC
CDR3aa: CASSGQGGEQFF

j_gene: TRBJ1-1
d_gene: NA
v_gene: TRBV24-1
abundance: NA
CDR3nt: TGTGCCACCAGGCCCTCTCGACAGGCTGACACTGAAGCTTTCTTT
CDR3aa: CATRPSRQADTEAFF

j_gene: TRBJ2-3
d_gene: NA
v_gene: TRBV11-3
abundance: many
CDR3nt: TGTGCCAGCAGCTTTAGCACAGATACGCAGTATTTT
CDR3aa: CASSFSTDTQYF

j_gene: TRBJ1-1
d_gene: NA
v_gene: TRBV7-3
abundance: few
CDR3nt: TGTGCCAGCAGCTTAACAGGCCCCTGGGCAGAAGCTTTCTTT
CDR3aa: CASSLTGPWAEAFF

j_gene: TRBJ2-3
d_gene: NA
v_gene: TRBV11-2
abundance: many
CDR3nt: TGTGCCAGCAGCCCGACCCTCCAAATGCAGTATTTT
CDR3aa: CASSPTLQMQYF

j_gene: TRBJ1-2
d_gene: NA
v_gene: TRBV29-1
abundance: NA
CDR3nt: TGCAGCGTTGACCCACCCGGGGGGGCTAATAACTATGGCTACACCTTC
CDR3aa: CSVDPPGGANNYGYTF

j_gene: TRBJ2-5
d_gene: NA
v_gene: TRBV27
abundance: many
CDR3nt: TGTGCCAGCAGTCTGGGGGGGCTTCAGACCCAGTACTTC
CDR3aa: CASSLGGLQTQYF

j_gene: TRBJ1-1
d_gene: NA
v_gene: TRBV12-5
abundance: many
CDR3nt: TGTGCTAGTGGCCCATCAAGGGGATACGGAGGGTTGAACACTGAAGCTTTCTTT
CDR3aa: CASGPSRGYGGLNTEAFF

j_gene: TRBJ1-1
d_gene: TRBD1
v_gene: TRBV6-6
abundance: many
CDR3nt: TGTGCCAGCAGGCCGGACAGGGAGAACACTGAAGCTTTCTTT
CDR3aa: CASRPDRENTEAFF

j_gene: TRBJ2-5
d_gene: NA
v_gene: TRBV7-2
abundance: few
CDR3nt: TGTGCCAGCAGCTTACAGCGAGGACTACAAGAGACCCAGTACTTC
CDR3aa: CASSLQRGLQETQYF

j_gene: TRBJ1-2
d_gene: NA
v_gene: TRBV19
abundance: many
CDR3nt: TGTGCCAGTAGTATAGACCTATCCGTTGGCAGGGAATGGAATGGCTACACCTTC
CDR3aa: CASSIDLSVGREWNGYTF

j_gene: TRBJ2-2
d_gene: NA
v_gene: TRBV18
abundance: NA
CDR3nt: TGTGCCAGCGGAGCTGCCGGGGAGCTGTTTTTT
CDR3aa: CASGAAGELFF

j_gene: TRBJ1-1
d_gene: TRBD1
v_gene: TRBV6-6
abundance: NA
CDR3nt: TGTGCCAGCAGGGACAGGGGAAGGGGTGCGGGCACTGAAGCTTTCTTT
CDR3aa: CASRDRGRGAGTEAFF

j_gene: TRBJ2-1
d_gene: TRBD1
v_gene: TRBV10-3
abundance: NA
CDR3nt: TGTGCCATCAGCACAGGGGGCTGGGATGAGCAGTTCTTC
CDR3aa: CAISTGGWDEQFF

j_gene: TRBJ1-2
d_gene: NA
v_gene: TRBV29-1
abundance: many
CDR3nt: TGCAGCGTTGCGCCAGGGAATTATGGCTACACCTTC
CDR3aa: CSVAPGNYGYTF